The clone carrying this T cell receptor (beta chain) was observed a single time. CDR1 SGHVS and CDR2 FNYEAQ come from the germline V gene. The CDR3 sequence is 15 residues long. V lost 6 bases to trimming and J lost 6 bases; unmatched junction nucleotides: 12. This specimen comes from a study of blood T cell repertoires in COVID-19. Looking at the study overall: The United States, Italy and Spain supplied acute and convalescent COVID-19 samples. The cDNA or gDNA used as material had been derived from T cells, B-cell-depleted T cells, or PBMCs.

Per the original data handling: Nucleated cell number was recorded as an estimate derived from reference gene primer amplification. Some clones are missing from TCRdb's copy, which holds only in-frame ones; the method was immunoSEQ multiplex PCR. V and J calls and clone size come straight from that table; D and trimming were deduced from the DNA. This table has around 200,000 clones, approximately 87% appearing once. What was sequenced was peripheral blood. The chain links TRBV7-6 to TRBJ1-2, with TRBD1 identical over 8 bases. The sequence came from a woman aged 18-29 years who had recovered from COVID-19. The DNA of the CDR3 is TGTGCCAGCAGTGCCTGGGGCAGGGGGCTTGATGGCTACACCTTC. It is translated as CASSAWGRGLDGYTF.